This T cell receptor (beta chain) stems from a study of blood T cell repertoires in COVID-19. The J segment lost 4 bases and the V segment lost 0 bases, leaving 6 bases of the junction unmatched. The CDR3 covers 15 residues. CDR1 SGHDT and CDR2 YYEEEE come from the germline V gene. Only in-frame clones appear in the TCRdb table, and some are missing; sequencing was by immunoSEQ multiplex PCR. The sample has 55,000 to 75,000 clones; 86% are singletons. This chain links TRBV5-6 with TRBJ1-1, with 7 nucleotides matching TRBD1. The sequencing sample was made of peripheral blood. The clonotype comes from a man aged 50 to 60 with active COVID-19. CDR3 protein: CASSLGQGGSTEAFF. The CDR3, as DNA: TGTGCCAGCAGCTTGGGACAGGGCGGCAGCACTGAAGCTTTCTTT.